This T cell receptor beta chain was documented in a study of beta chain features in type 1 diabetes. The wider study: All samples combined gave 107,917,701 sorted cells for examination. Study results and caveats: Cells carrying high TCR expression could end up over-represented when cDNA is sequenced. TCRB rearrangement may or may not be influenced by HLA type; here this remained unresolved. Significant though moderate, a shortening of TCRB CDR3s appeared in all four CD4+ subsets of Type 1 diabetes patients.

Expressed TCRB transcripts were sequenced after all isolated RNA was converted to cDNA. Assay used: immunoSEQ multiplex PCR; TCRdb lists only in-frame clones, some missing. The sample consists of a few hundred thousand clones, approximately 16% of them appearing once. As regards this clone: What it binds is unknown.

Sorting with CD45RO/CCR7/CD25/CD127/CD95/CD27 yielded naive, central memory, regulatory and stem-like memory CD4+ cells. Per the germline V gene, CDR1 is SEHNR and CDR2 is FQNEAQ (reference sequence). Trimming took off 6 bases at V and 5 bases at J, with 8 bases between the two ends. This CDR3 spans 11 amino acids. Sequencing input: naive CD4+ T cells from blood. This chain uses TRBV7-9 with TRBJ2-7; D is ambiguous. This TCR came from a young man with type 1 diabetes. CDR3 in DNA: TGTGCCAGCAGTTCCCTCAACGAGCAGTACTTC. This translates into CASSSLNEQYF. The whole variable domain, filled in from reference TRBV7-9 and TRBJ2-7, reads DTGVSQNPRHKITKRGQNVTFRCDPISEHNRLYWYRQTLGQGPEFLTYFQNEAQLEKSRLLSDRFSAERPKGSFSTLEIQRTEQGDSAMYLCASSSLNEQYFGPGTRLTVT.